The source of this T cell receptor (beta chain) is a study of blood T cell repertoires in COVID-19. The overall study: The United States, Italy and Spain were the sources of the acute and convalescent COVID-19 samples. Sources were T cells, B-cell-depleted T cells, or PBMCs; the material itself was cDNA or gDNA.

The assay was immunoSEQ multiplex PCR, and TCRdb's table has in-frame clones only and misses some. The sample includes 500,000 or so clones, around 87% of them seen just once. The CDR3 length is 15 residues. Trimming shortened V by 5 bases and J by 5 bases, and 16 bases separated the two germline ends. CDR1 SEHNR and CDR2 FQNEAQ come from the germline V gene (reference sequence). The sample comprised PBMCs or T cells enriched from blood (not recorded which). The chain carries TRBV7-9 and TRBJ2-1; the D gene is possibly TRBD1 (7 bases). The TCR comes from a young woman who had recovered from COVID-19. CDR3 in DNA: TGTGCCAGCAGCCGGACAGGTTGGACTAACAATGAGCAGTTCTTC. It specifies CASSRTGWTNNEQFF.